What follows are 11 T cell receptor beta chains derived from one specimen sequenced in a study of control samples from healthy donors and cancer patients. This table comes from immunoSEQ multiplex PCR, and its TCRdb copy is limited to in-frame clones, with some not included. The data hold fewer than 130,000 clones, with roughly 90% observed a single time. Source material: PBMCs. These receptor sequences come from a woman aged 60-70 years with lung cancer.

CDR3 region: CASSAAPSEKLFF. The CDR3, as DNA: TGTGCCAGCAGCGCCGCCCCGAGCGAAAAACTGTTTTTT. The rearrangement links TRBV9 to TRBJ1-4; D is unresolved. V lost 3 bases, J lost 8 bases, and 11 bases lay in between. Per the germline V gene, CDR1 is SGDLS and CDR2 is YYNGEE. The CDR3 runs to 13 residues.

The J gene is TRBJ1-5, the V gene TRBV2; tentatively, D is TRBD1 (5 bases). The CDR3 contains 15 residues. The germline V gene encodes CDR1 SNHLY and CDR2 FYNNEI. Trimming took 4 bases from V and 4 from J, leaving 14 bases between them. CDR3 in amino acids: CASSARAYTNQPQHF. The CDR3 region has the DNA TGTGCCAGCAGTGCCAGGGCCTACACAAATCAGCCCCAGCATTTT.

A single count supports this clone. This chain uses TRBV9 with TRBJ1-6; 10 bases are shared with TRBD1. CDR1 is SGDLS, CDR2 YYNGEE, per germline. CDR3 length: 15 amino acids. J lost 8 bases, V lost 6 bases, and 8 bases had no gene match. CDR3 loop: CASTRSGTGDSPLHF. The DNA for the CDR3 is TGTGCCAGCACTCGTAGCGGGACAGGGGATTCACCCCTCCACTTT.

The chain carries TRBV5-6 and TRBJ1-4; 9 bases agree with TRBD1. This CDR3 spans 16 amino acids. V was pared by 5 bases and J by 3 bases, with 8 bases of the junction left unmatched. Germline V gene sequence: CDR1 SGHDT, CDR2 YYEEEE. Here the CDR3 reads CASRKGWDRANEKLFF. CDR3 coding DNA: TGTGCCAGCAGAAAGGGATGGGACAGGGCTAATGAAAAACTGTTTTTT. Full variable domain (missing parts from reference TRBV5-6 and TRBJ1-4): DAGVTQSPTHLIKTRGQQVTLRCSPKSGHDTVSWYQQALGQGPQFIFQYYEEEERQRGNFPDRFSGHQFPNYSSELNVNALLLGDSALYLCASRKGWDRANEKLFFGSGTQLSVL.

This clone was counted a single time. This chain uses TRBV18 with TRBJ2-6; unclear D gene. Trimming took 2 bases from V and 0 from J, leaving 14 bases between them. Germline loops: CDR1 KGHSH, CDR2 LQKENI. The CDR3 totals 18 residues. The CDR3 region is CASSPVREMISGANVLTF. The CDR3 region has the DNA TGTGCCAGCTCACCAGTGCGTGAAATGATCTCTGGGGCCAACGTCCTGACTTTC. The variable domain in full, with the rest retrieved from reference TRBV18 and TRBJ2-6, is NAGVMQNPRHLVRRRGQEARLRCSPMKGHSHVYWYRQLPEEGLKFMVYLQKENIIDESGMPKERFSAEFPKEGPSILRIQQVVRGDSAAYFCASSPVREMISGANVLTFGAGSRLTVL.

This clone came up once. This chain uses TRBV5-1 with TRBJ1-2; possible D gene TRBD1, 5 bases. The CDR3 loop spans 15 amino acids. Deletions cut 2 bases from V and 1 base from J, with 12 bases between. Germline CDR1 SGHRS, CDR2 YFSETQ. CDR3 DNA: TGCGCCAGCAGCTTCAAGGGGACCGATAACTATGGCTACACCTTC. Amino acids: CASSFKGTDNYGYTF.

The rearrangement uses TRBV9 and TRBJ1-6; D remains unclear. V was cut by 2 bases and J by 8 bases, with 11 bases left in between. Germline assignment: CDR1 SGDLS and CDR2 YYNGEE. CDR3 length: 14 residues. The CDR3 DNA reads as TGTGCCAGCAGCGTCGACGGGGAGGATTCACCCCTCCACTTT. This translates into CASSVDGEDSPLHF.

The count of this clone is one. The chain couples TRBV7-9 to TRBJ2-3; TRBD1 is a possible D gene (6 bases). Trimming pared 2 bases from V and 6 bases from J, leaving 12 bases between. The CDR3 is 14 amino acids. Germline V gene sequence: CDR1 SEHNR, CDR2 FQNEAQ (reference sequence). The CDR3 coding sequence is TGTGCCAGCAGCTTATTCGCAGGGGATGATACGCAGTATTTT. Its translation: CASSLFAGDDTQYF.

This rearrangement joins TRBV25-1 to TRBJ1-1; perhaps TRBD1 as D (5 bases). There are 14 residues in the CDR3. V was shortened by 3 bases and J by 10 bases, with 18 bases between the two germline ends. From germline, CDR1 is MGHDK and CDR2 SYGVNS. Written as DNA, the CDR3 is TGTGCCAGCAGTGACCCCTCCCGGGGTGGGGGAGCTTTCTTT. Its protein is CASSDPSRGGGAFF. Full variable domain (remainder filled in from reference TRBV25-1 and TRBJ1-1): EADIYQTPRYLVIGTGKKITLECSQTMGHDKMYWYQQDPGMELHLIHYSYGVNSTEKGDLSSESTVSRIRTEHFPLTLESARPSHTSQYLCASSDPSRGGGAFFGQGTRLTVV.

The chain is built from TRBV6-6 and TRBJ1-5; a weak D match, TRBD1 (6 bases). The CDR3 contains 15 residues. Germline CDR1 MNHNY, CDR2 SVGAGI (reference sequence). The V and J ends lost 6 bases and 6 bases respectively, with 18 bases between them. In DNA, the CDR3 is TGTGCCAGCAGGGGCCTAGGGGGGGAAGGTCAGCCCCAGCATTTT. Protein: CASRGLGGEGQPQHF.

The rearrangement uses TRBV18 and TRBJ1-1; 8 nucleotides align to TRBD1. This CDR3 is 16 amino acids long. The junction had 13 bases not matched to a gene; V was cut back by 6 bases and J by 4 bases. CDR1 is KGHSH and CDR2 is LQKENI in the germline V gene. The CDR3 DNA sequence: TGTGCCAGCTCCCCCACCAGTAGAGACAGGGGCACTGAAGCTTTCTTT. Translating gives CASSPTSRDRGTEAFF.